Following are 26 T cell receptor beta chains from one sample sequenced in a study of blood T cell repertoires in COVID-19. Assay: immunoSEQ multiplex PCR; the TCRdb copy retains only in-frame clones and omits some. The profile shows around 130,000 clones, approximately 80% of them singletons. Sequencing used peripheral blood. The source of these receptors is a woman aged 55-70 years with acute or convalescent COVID-19.

The V and J genes are TRBV6-5 and TRBJ1-2; 9 bases match TRBD1. Looked up from germline, CDR1 is MNHEY and CDR2 is SVGAGI. V lost 7 bases and J lost 2; bases outside the gene matches: 8. This CDR3 has 15 residues. The CDR3 bases are TGTGCCAGCATCACAGGGGGCGCGCGGAACTATGGCTACACCTTC. Translated, it gives CASITGGARNYGYTF.

This chain connects TRBV20-1 to TRBJ2-7, with TRBD1 matching over 8 bases. V dropped 3 bases and J dropped 1; count of bases not matched to a gene: 2. CDR3 length: 13 residues. Per germline, CDR1 DFQATT and CDR2 SNEGSKA (reference sequence). CDR3 bases: TGCAGTGCTAGTTGGACAGGGTCCTACGAGCAGTACTTC. Translated: CSASWTGSYEQYF.

The chain has TRBV7-9 and TRBJ2-1; no firm D call. Germline assignment: CDR1 SEHNR and CDR2 FQNEAQ (reference sequence). Trimming pared 2 bases from V and 6 bases from J, leaving 5 bases between. This CDR3 comprises 12 residues. The CDR3 DNA is TGTGCCAGCAGCTTAATCGGCAATGAGCAGTTCTTC. Protein sequence: CASSLIGNEQFF.

The J gene is TRBJ2-1, the V gene TRBV18; D perhaps matches TRBD1 (5 bases). Germline CDR1 is KGHSH and CDR2 is LQKENI. Trimming removed 3 bases from V and 3 bases from J, with 18 bases in between. The CDR3 sequence is 17 residues long. The CDR3 bases are TGTGCCAGCTCACCGCCCGGAAGGGGAATAATCTACAATGAGCAGTTCTTC. Translating gives CASSPPGRGIIYNEQFF.

The chain links TRBV6-1 to TRBJ1-6; D possibly corresponds to TRBD1 (6 bases). The germline gives CDR1 MNHNS, CDR2 SASEGT. This CDR3 is built from 15 residues. V was shortened by 2 bases and J by 4 bases, with 9 bases between the two germline ends. The CDR3 coding sequence is TGTGCCAGCAGTGAACAACAGGGATATAATTCACCCCTCCACTTT. Its translation is CASSEQQGYNSPLHF.

The V call is TRBV6-2 or TRBV6-3, the J call TRBJ2-5; 7 positions agree with TRBD2. V was pared by 7 bases and J by 10 bases, with 12 bases of the junction left unmatched. Germline CDR1 is MNHEY and CDR2 is SVGEGT. This CDR3 has 13 amino acids. CDR3 sequence reads: CASTPGGSEGQYF. CDR3 in DNA: TGTGCCAGCACCCCCGGGGGGTCGGAAGGCCAGTACTTC.

This chain joins TRBV29-1 and TRBJ1-2; 9 bases match TRBD1. Germline CDR1 SQVTM, CDR2 ANQGSEA. This CDR3 is built from 15 residues. V shed 6 bases and J 4 bases; nucleotides not matched to a gene: 12. The DNA for the CDR3 is TGCAGCGTAGACGGTCTGCGGGACAGGGCCTATGGCTACACCTTC. Its protein is CSVDGLRDRAYGYTF.

This clone appeared a few times. The rearrangement uses TRBV28 and TRBJ2-7; 7 nucleotides align to TRBD2. The CDR3 runs to 14 residues. V dropped 8 bases and J dropped 7; count of bases not matched to a gene: 14. Germline V gives CDR1 MDHEN, CDR2 SYDVKM. Written as DNA, the CDR3 is TGTGCCAGCTCGGGGGGACGTTCCATACGAGAGCAGTACTTC. It codes for CASSGGRSIREQYF. The full variable domain, completed using reference TRBV28 and TRBJ2-7, is DVKVTQSSRYLVKRTGEKVFLECVQDMDHENMFWYRQDPGLGLRLIYFSYDVKMKEKGDIPEGYSVSREKKERFSLILESASTNQTSMYLCASSGGRSIREQYFGPGTRLTVT.

The V gene is TRBV11-2, the J gene TRBJ2-2, with 7 bases matching TRBD1. The CDR3 covers 16 residues. V was clipped by 2 bases and J by 1 base; unmatched bases: 4. Germline V gives CDR1 SGHAT, CDR2 FQNNGV. In DNA form, the CDR3 reads TGTGCCAGCAGCTTATATAGGGGGCAGAACACCGGGGAGCTGTTTTTT. This translates into CASSLYRGQNTGELFF.

The rearrangement links TRBV3-1 (or the pseudogene TRBV3-2) to TRBJ2-5; 8 positions agree with TRBD2. Germline V gene lookup returns CDR1 LGHDT and CDR2 YNNKEL (reference sequence). V gave up 1 base and J gave up 4 bases; unmatched junction bases: 2. This CDR3 region has 14 residues. The DNA of the CDR3 is TGTGCCAGCAGCCAAGGAAGCGGGGGAGAGACCCAGTACTTC. Translating gives CASSQGSGGETQYF.

The chain is built from TRBV6-2 or TRBV6-3 and TRBJ1-2, with D tentatively TRBD1 (5 bases). Trimming took 4 bases from V and 8 from J, leaving 17 bases between them. This CDR3 contains 14 residues. Germline V gene sequence: CDR1 MNHEY, CDR2 SVGEGT. CDR3 bases: TGTGCCAGCAGTTTCTCGACAGTTTTCCGGGGCTACACCTTC. Translation gives CASSFSTVFRGYTF.

The rearrangement uses TRBV10-3 and TRBJ2-6; possibly TRBD1 for D (5 bases). Germline assignment: CDR1 ENHRY and CDR2 SYGVKD. Trimming took off 3 bases at V and 0 bases at J, with 15 bases between the two ends. The CDR3 extends over 18 amino acids. CDR3 loop: CAISEQARRLSGANVLTF. The CDR3 DNA is TGTGCCATCAGTGAACAGGCGAGACGACTCTCTGGGGCCAACGTCCTGACTTTC.

The chain couples TRBV25-1 to TRBJ2-7; 9 bases agree with TRBD1. Germline V gene sequence: CDR1 MGHDK, CDR2 SYGVNS. The CDR3 runs to 16 residues. The V segment lost 3 bases and the J segment 2 bases; nucleotides outside the gene matches: 8. The CDR3 region is CASSDLGTGRTYEQYF. The CDR3 DNA reads TGTGCCAGCAGTGATTTGGGGACAGGGAGGACCTACGAGCAGTACTTC.

The V call is TRBV7-9, the J call TRBJ1-2; possibly TRBD1 for D (5 bases). This CDR3 region has 14 residues. Trimming removed 4 bases at V and 2 bases at J, with 11 bases between. From germline, CDR1 is SEHNR and CDR2 FQNEAQ (reference sequence). CDR3 sequence (DNA): TGTGCCAGCAGCTCCCAGGGCCGGAACTATGGCTACACCTTC. This gives the protein CASSSQGRNYGYTF.

V is TRBV12-3 or TRBV12-4 and J is TRBJ2-5, with D tentatively TRBD1 (5 bases). The CDR3 is made up of 11 amino acids. Trimming removed 4 bases at V and 10 bases at J, with 10 bases between. The CDR3 DNA is TGTGCCAGCAGTTCTAGACAGAACCAGTACTTC. It yields the protein CASSSRQNQYF.

The rearrangement links TRBV10-2 to TRBJ1-2; no reliable D call. The germline gives CDR1 WSHSY, CDR2 SAAADI. V was clipped by 6 bases and J by 3 bases, with 14 bases between them. The CDR3 is 14 residues long. Here the CDR3 reads CASSPPGQYYGYTF. CDR3 bases: TGCGCCAGCAGCCCTCCTGGGCAGTACTATGGCTACACCTTC.

This clone was seen once. This chain connects TRBV11-1 to TRBJ2-7; D is perhaps TRBD2 (5 bases). V shed 1 base and J shed 7 bases, with 14 bases lying between them. Germline values: CDR1 SGHAT, CDR2 FQDESV (reference sequence). The CDR3 runs to 14 residues. The CDR3 sequence is CASSLDVGSGEQYV. CDR3 DNA: TGTGCCAGCAGCTTAGACGTCGGTTCGGGAGAGCAGTACGTC.

This chain uses TRBV5-4 with TRBJ2-1; D perhaps matches TRBD1 (5 bases). The CDR3 has 13 amino acids. Germline lookup yields CDR1 SGHNT and CDR2 YYREEE (reference sequence). Trimming stripped 0 bases from V and 10 bases from J, with 11 bases between. CDR3 in amino acids: CASSLDRQGEQFF. For the CDR3, the DNA is TGTGCCAGCAGCTTGGACAGGCAGGGCGAGCAGTTCTTC.

This clone was detected only a few times. This chain connects TRBV5-1 to TRBJ1-3; a possible D gene is TRBD1 (5 bases). The CDR3 consists of 13 residues. Germline CDR1 SGHRS, CDR2 YFSETQ. Trimming left V 4 bases short and J 7 bases short, with 12 bases between. In DNA, the CDR3 is TGCGCCAGCAGCCCGGACACCGGGAACACCATATATTTT. Protein product: CASSPDTGNTIYF. Full variable domain (rest looked up from reference TRBV5-1 and TRBJ1-3): KAGVTQTPRYLIKTRGQQVTLSCSPISGHRSVSWYQQTPGQGLQFLFEYFSETQRNKGNFPGRFSGRQFSNSRSEMNVSTLELGDSALYLCASSPDTGNTIYFGEGSWLTVV.

This chain connects TRBV2 to TRBJ1-5, with unresolved D. Trimming shortened V by 1 base and J by 4 bases, and 11 bases separated the two germline ends. This CDR3 is built from 15 residues. Germline lookup yields CDR1 SNHLY and CDR2 FYNNEI. DNA of the CDR3: TGTGCCAGCAGTGAAGACCGAGTAGCAAATCAGCCCCAGCATTTT. This gives the protein CASSEDRVANQPQHF. The complete variable domain, with remaining parts taken from reference TRBV2 and TRBJ1-5, reads EPEVTQTPSHQVTQMGQEVILRCVPISNHLYFYWYRQILGQKVEFLVSFYNNEISEKSEIFDDQFSVERPDGSNFTLKIRSTKLEDSAMYFCASSEDRVANQPQHFGDGTRLSIL.

The chain couples TRBV6-1 to TRBJ1-2; D gene uncertain. Germline CDR1 is MNHNS and CDR2 is SASEGT. The germline V and J ends were trimmed by 2 bases and 2 bases, with 12 bases remaining between them. This CDR3 is built from 15 residues. CDR3 protein: CASSEWERENYGYTF. CDR3 nucleotides: TGTGCCAGCAGTGAATGGGAAAGGGAGAACTATGGCTACACCTTC.

V usage is TRBV19 and J usage is TRBJ1-2; possibly TRBD1 for D (6 bases). CDR3 length equals 14 residues. In germline, CDR1 is LNHDA, CDR2 SQIVND (reference sequence). Deletions cut 11 bases from V and 8 bases from J, with 24 bases between. CDR3 sequence: CAVNNERGFIGYTF. Written as DNA, the CDR3 is TGTGCCGTAAACAACGAGAGGGGGTTTATCGGCTACACCTTC.

The CDR3 loop is CASSFGTGGIKETQYF. CDR3 coding DNA: TGTGCCAGCAGCTTCGGTACAGGGGGGATAAAAGAGACCCAGTACTTC. V is TRBV5-6 and J is TRBJ2-5; 8 positions agree with TRBD1. J gave up 3 bases and V 2 bases, and 9 bases lay outside the gene matches. The length of the CDR3 is 16 residues. Germline lookup yields CDR1 SGHDT and CDR2 YYEEEE. Combining the CDR3 with reference TRBV5-6 and TRBJ2-5 gives the whole variable domain DAGVTQSPTHLIKTRGQQVTLRCSPKSGHDTVSWYQQALGQGPQFIFQYYEEEERQRGNFPDRFSGHQFPNYSSELNVNALLLGDSALYLCASSFGTGGIKETQYFGPGTRLLVL.

This sequence joins TRBV5-4 and TRBJ1-3, with D unclear. V lost 2 bases and J 0 bases, leaving 12 bases between the germline ends. Germline CDR1 is SGHNT and CDR2 is YYREEE (reference sequence). This CDR3 is built from 16 residues. The DNA for the CDR3 is TGTGCCAGCAGCTTAGGAGGGCCCCTCTCTGGAAACACCATATATTTT. Translation: CASSLGGPLSGNTIYF.

V gene TRBV21-1 combines with J gene TRBJ2-2; the table assigns TRBD1, which was not confirmed against the DNA. TRBV21-1 corresponds to a pseudogene. The length of the CDR3 is 16 residues. The CDR3: CASSKGKDRDDGELFF. CDR3 coding DNA: TGTGCCAGCAGCAAAGGTAAGGACAGGGACGACGGGGAGCTGTTTTTT.

This clone has just a few counts. The V and J genes are TRBV5-1 and TRBJ2-5, with TRBD1 as a possible D gene (6 bases). With 2 bases removed from V and 1 base from J, the gap between germline ends came to 12 bases. Germline loops: CDR1 SGHRS, CDR2 YFSETQ. The CDR3 runs 15 residues. CDR3 sequence (DNA): TGCGCCAGCAGCTTTGTATTGGGGGCCCAAGAGACCCAGTACTTC. Translating it yields CASSFVLGAQETQYF.